These 9 T cell receptor beta chains originate from one sample sequenced in a study of T-cell memory formation after mild COVID-19. TCRdb called the 5' RACE reads again in MiXCR, with one record for every CDR3 protein. The sample contains about 470,000 distinct CDR3 sequences, 18% of which appear only once. Specimen: PBMCs or a T cell subset sorted from them (not recorded which). These receptors all stem from an adult woman who had mild COVID-19 (a few samples of this study predate the infection). Cell type and time point are not known.

This clonotype occurred a few times. The V and J genes are TRBV29-1 and TRBJ2-5; a possible D gene is TRBD2 (5 bases). Germline values: CDR1 SQVTM, CDR2 ANQGSEA. The V end lost 6 bases, the J end lost 0 bases, and 17 bases lay between the germline ends. This CDR3 is built from 15 residues. CDR3 bases: TGCAGCGTGCGAGGGCCACAGCGGTACCAAGAGACCCAGTACTTC. Amino acid sequence: CSVRGPQRYQETQYF.

The V call is TRBV7-2, the J call TRBJ1-2; tentatively, D is TRBD1 (5 bases). The CDR3 covers 15 residues. V lost 5 bases to trimming and J lost 2 bases, with 15 bases between them. CDR1 and CDR2 from the germline V gene are SGHTA and FQGNSA. Here the CDR3 reads CASSPSSGANYGYTF. The CDR3 bases are TGTGCCAGCAGCCCCTCGTCCGGGGCCAACTATGGCTACACCTTC. The entire variable domain, with the rest obtained from reference TRBV7-2 and TRBJ1-2, is as follows: GAGVSQSPSNKVTEKGKDVELRCDPISGHTALYWYRQSLGQGLEFLIYFQGNSAPDKSGLPSDRFSAERTGGSVSTLTIQRTQQEDSAVYLCASSPSSGANYGYTFGSGTRLTVV.

This sequence joins TRBV5-6 and TRBJ2-1; TRBD1 might be the D (6 bases). In germline, CDR1 is SGHDT, CDR2 YYEEEE. The V and J ends lost 3 bases and 8 bases respectively, with 24 bases between them. The CDR3 length is 17 residues. CDR3 bases: TGTGCCAGCAGCTGGGACGGAGGCAGGGGAATCGGCGATGAGCAGTTCTTC. Translating it yields CASSWDGGRGIGDEQFF.

This clonotype was seen ten or more times. The genes are TRBV5-1 and TRBJ1-6; D remains ambiguous. The CDR3 has 13 residues. Germline V gene sequence: CDR1 SGHRS, CDR2 YFSETQ. The V end lost 3 bases, the J end lost 8 bases, and 9 bases lay between the germline ends. This CDR3 reads CASSSGKDSPLHF. The CDR3 nucleotides are TGCGCCAGCAGCTCGGGGAAGGATTCACCCCTCCACTTT.

The rearrangement uses TRBV4-1 and TRBJ2-7, with no clear D. V lost 2 bases and J 0 bases, leaving 14 bases between the germline ends. Germline CDR1 reads MGHRA; CDR2 reads YSYEKL. This CDR3 contains 16 residues. The CDR3 DNA reads TGCGCCAGCAGCCAATCAAGCAGGAGCTACTCCTACGAGCAGTACTTC. This codes for CASSQSSRSYSYEQYF.

The chain carries TRBV27 and TRBJ2-1, with D possibly called TRBD1 or TRBD2 (5 bases each). The germline V and J ends were trimmed by 6 bases and 12 bases, with 27 bases remaining between them. This CDR3 is built from 16 residues. Germline CDR1 MNHEY, CDR2 SMNVEV (reference sequence). In DNA, the CDR3 is TGTGCCAGCAGCGCCGGACCGGGACGAAACCCTATCGGGCAGTTCTTC. Its translation is CASSAGPGRNPIGQFF.

This clonotype was seen more than once but under ten times. In DNA form, the CDR3 reads TGTGCCAGCAGTTACTCCCCGCGGGGGGGGAGTTTGGACACTGAAGCTTTCTTT. The encoded protein is CASSYSPRGGSLDTEAFF. J is TRBJ1-1 and V is TRBV6-5, with a tentative D call TRBD1 (5 bases). The germline gives CDR1 MNHEY, CDR2 SVGAGI. The CDR3 consists of 18 residues. V was pared by 0 bases and J by 3 bases, with 20 bases between.

This chain connects TRBV3-1 to TRBJ2-4; D is perhaps TRBD2 (6 bases). This CDR3 has 15 amino acids. V was shortened by 3 bases and J by 9 bases, with 18 bases between the two germline ends. Germline CDR1 and CDR2: LGHDT and YNNKEL (reference sequence). CDR3 nucleotide sequence: TGTGCCAGCAGCCATAGTCAAGGTCGGCGGGGCATTCAGTACTTC. Translation: CASSHSQGRRGIQYF.

CDR3 bases: TGTGCCAGCAGCTTGCAGGGGCGTACGGACGAGCAGTACTTC. It encodes CASSLQGRTDEQYF. This chain connects TRBV13 to TRBJ2-7, with D perhaps TRBD1 (6 bases). This CDR3 spans 14 amino acids. The V end lost 3 bases, the J end lost 5 bases, and 14 bases lay between the germline ends. Per germline, CDR1 PRHDT and CDR2 FYEKMQ (reference sequence).